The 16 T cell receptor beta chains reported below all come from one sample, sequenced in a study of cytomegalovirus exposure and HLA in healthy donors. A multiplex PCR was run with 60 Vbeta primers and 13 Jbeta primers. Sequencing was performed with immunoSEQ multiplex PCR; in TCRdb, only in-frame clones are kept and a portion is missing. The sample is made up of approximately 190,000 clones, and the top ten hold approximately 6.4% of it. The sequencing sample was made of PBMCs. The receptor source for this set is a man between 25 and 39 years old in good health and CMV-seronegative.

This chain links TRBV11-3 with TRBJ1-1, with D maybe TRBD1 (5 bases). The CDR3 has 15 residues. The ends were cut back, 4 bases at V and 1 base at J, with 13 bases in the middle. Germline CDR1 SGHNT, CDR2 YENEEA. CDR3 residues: CASSSDTWRNTEAFF. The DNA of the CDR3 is TGTGCCAGCAGCTCGGACACCTGGCGGAACACTGAAGCTTTCTTT.

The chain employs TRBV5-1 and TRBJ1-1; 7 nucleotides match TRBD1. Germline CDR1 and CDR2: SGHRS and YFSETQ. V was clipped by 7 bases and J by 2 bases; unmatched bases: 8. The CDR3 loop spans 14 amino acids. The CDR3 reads CASHFGTDNTEAFF. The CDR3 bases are TGCGCCAGCCACTTCGGGACAGACAACACTGAAGCTTTCTTT.

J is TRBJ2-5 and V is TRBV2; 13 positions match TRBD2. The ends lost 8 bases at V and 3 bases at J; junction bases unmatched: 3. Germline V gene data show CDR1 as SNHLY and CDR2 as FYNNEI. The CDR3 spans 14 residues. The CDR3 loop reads CASPLAGGEETQYF. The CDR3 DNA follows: TGTGCCAGCCCACTAGCGGGGGGGGAAGAGACCCAGTACTTC.

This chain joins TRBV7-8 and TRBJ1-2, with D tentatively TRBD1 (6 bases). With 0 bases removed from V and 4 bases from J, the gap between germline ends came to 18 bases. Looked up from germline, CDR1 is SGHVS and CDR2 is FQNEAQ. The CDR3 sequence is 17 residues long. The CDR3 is CASSLAETGRVLYGYTF. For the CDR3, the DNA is TGTGCCAGCAGCTTAGCCGAGACAGGCCGCGTTCTCTATGGCTACACCTTC.

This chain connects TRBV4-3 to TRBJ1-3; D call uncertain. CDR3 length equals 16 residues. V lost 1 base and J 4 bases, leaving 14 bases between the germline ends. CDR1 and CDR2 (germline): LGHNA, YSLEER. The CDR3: CASSQALGRQGNTIYF. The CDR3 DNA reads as TGCGCCAGCAGCCAAGCTTTGGGCAGACAAGGAAACACCATATATTTT.

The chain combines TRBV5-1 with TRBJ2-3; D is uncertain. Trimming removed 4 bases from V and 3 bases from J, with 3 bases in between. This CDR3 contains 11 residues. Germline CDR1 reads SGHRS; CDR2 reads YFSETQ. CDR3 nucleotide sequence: TGCGCCAGCAGCACAACAGATACGCAGTATTTT. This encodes CASSTTDTQYF. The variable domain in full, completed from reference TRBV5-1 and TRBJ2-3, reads KAGVTQTPRYLIKTRGQQVTLSCSPISGHRSVSWYQQTPGQGLQFLFEYFSETQRNKGNFPGRFSGRQFSNSRSEMNVSTLELGDSALYLCASSTTDTQYFGPGTRLTVL.

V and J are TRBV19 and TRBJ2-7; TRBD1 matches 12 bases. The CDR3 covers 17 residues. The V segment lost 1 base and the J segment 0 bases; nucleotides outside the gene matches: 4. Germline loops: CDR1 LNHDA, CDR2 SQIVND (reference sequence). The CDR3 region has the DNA TGTGCCAGTAGTATAGCTAGGGGACAGGGGGCCTCCTACGAGCAGTACTTC. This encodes CASSIARGQGASYEQYF.

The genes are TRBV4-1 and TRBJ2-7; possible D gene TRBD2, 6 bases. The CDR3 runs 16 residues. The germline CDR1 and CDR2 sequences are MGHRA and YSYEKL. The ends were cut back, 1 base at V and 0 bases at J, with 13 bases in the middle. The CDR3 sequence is CASSQVTSQSSYEQYF. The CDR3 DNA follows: TGCGCCAGCAGCCAAGTTACTAGCCAGAGCTCCTACGAGCAGTACTTC.

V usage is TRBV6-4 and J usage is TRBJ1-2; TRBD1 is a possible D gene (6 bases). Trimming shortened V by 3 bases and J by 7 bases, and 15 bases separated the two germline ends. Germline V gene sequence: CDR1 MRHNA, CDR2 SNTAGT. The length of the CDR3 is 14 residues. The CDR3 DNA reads TGTGCCAGCAGTGAGAGATCGGGGGGCATTGGCTACACCTTC. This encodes CASSERSGGIGYTF.

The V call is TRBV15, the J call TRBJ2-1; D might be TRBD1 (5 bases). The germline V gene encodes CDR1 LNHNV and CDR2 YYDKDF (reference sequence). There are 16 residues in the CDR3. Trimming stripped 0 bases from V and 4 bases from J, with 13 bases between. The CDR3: CATSRDTDTLYNEQFF. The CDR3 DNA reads TGTGCCACCAGCAGAGATACGGACACCCTTTACAATGAGCAGTTCTTC.

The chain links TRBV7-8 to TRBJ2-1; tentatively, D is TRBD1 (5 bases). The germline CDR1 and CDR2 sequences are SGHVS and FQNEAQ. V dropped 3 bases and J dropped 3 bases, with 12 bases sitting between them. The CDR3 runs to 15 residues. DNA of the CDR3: TGTGCCAGCAGCTTCAGGGCTGCAGACTACAATGAGCAGTTCTTC. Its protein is CASSFRAADYNEQFF.

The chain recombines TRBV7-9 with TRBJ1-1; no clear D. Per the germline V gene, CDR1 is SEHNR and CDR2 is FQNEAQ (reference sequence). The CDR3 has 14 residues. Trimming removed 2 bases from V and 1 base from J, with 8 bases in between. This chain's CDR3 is CASSLLQWNTEAFF. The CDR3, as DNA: TGTGCCAGCAGCTTACTTCAGTGGAACACTGAAGCTTTCTTT.

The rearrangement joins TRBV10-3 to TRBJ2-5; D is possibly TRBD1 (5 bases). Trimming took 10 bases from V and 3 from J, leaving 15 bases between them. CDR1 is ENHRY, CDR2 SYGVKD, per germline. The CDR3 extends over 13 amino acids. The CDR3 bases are TGTGCCACCGATGACAGCAGGGAAGAGACCCAGTACTTC. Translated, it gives CATDDSREETQYF.

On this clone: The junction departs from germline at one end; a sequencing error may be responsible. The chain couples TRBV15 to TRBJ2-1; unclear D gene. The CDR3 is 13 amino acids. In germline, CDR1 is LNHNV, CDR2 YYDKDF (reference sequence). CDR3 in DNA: TGTGCCACCAGCAACGACCTAGTCAATGGGCAGTTCTTC. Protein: CATSNDLVNGQFF. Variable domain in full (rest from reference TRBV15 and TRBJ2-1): DAMVIQNPRYQVTQFGKPVTLSCSQTLNHNVMYWYQQKSSQAPKLLFHYYDKDFNNEADTPDNFQSRRPNTSFCFLDIRSPGLGDTAMYLCATSNDLVNGQFFGPGTRLTVL.

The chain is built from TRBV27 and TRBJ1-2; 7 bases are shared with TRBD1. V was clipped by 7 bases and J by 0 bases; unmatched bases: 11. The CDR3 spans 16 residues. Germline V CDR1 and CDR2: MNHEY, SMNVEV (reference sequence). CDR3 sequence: CASNRRRGRPNYGYTF. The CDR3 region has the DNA TGTGCCAGCAACAGACGCAGGGGGAGACCTAACTATGGCTACACCTTC.

The chain's CDR3 is CASSPGTGLFNEQYF. The DNA for the CDR3 is TGTGCCAGCAGCCCCGGGACAGGGTTGTTTAACGAGCAGTACTTC. V gene TRBV11-3 combines with J gene TRBJ2-7, with TRBD1 identical over 9 bases. Germline V gene sequence: CDR1 SGHNT, CDR2 YENEEA. This CDR3 is 15 amino acids long. V shed 5 bases, J shed 5 bases, and the junction held 10 bases outside the gene matches.